These T cell receptor beta chains were read from a single sample in a study of T-cell memory formation after mild COVID-19. TCRdb reanalysed the 5' RACE reads using MiXCR and keeps one entry per CDR3 protein. This repertoire shows about 110,000 distinct CDR3 sequences, roughly 12% found once; its top ten account for around 30%. The sequenced sample consisted of PBMCs or a T cell subset sorted from them (not recorded which). These TCRs come from an adult woman who had mild COVID-19 (a few samples of this study predate the infection). Cell type and time point are not known. The CDR3 runs from the conserved cysteine through the conserved F or W. Each record gives: clone size, J gene, V gene, D gene, CDR3 length, CDR3 protein, CDR3 DNA. D genes are given only for firm matches. A row's size may be missing; if present it is once, few, many or a size class.

few,TRBJ1-1,TRBV7-9,NA,15,CASSPPQGKNTEAFF,TGTGCCAGCAGCCCCCCCCAAGGGAAGAACACTGAAGCTTTCTTT
few,TRBJ2-3,TRBV6-5,TRBD2,16,CASSRTSGETTDTQYF,TGTGCCAGCAGTCGGACTAGCGGGGAAACCACAGATACGCAGTATTTT
few,TRBJ2-1,TRBV27,NA,13,CASSFGVYNEQFF,TGTGCCAGCAGTTTTGGTGTCTACAATGAGCAGTTCTTC
NA,TRBJ2-7,TRBV20-1,NA,12,CSASGGHYEQYF,TGCAGTGCTAGCGGCGGGCACTACGAGCAGTACTTC
NA,TRBJ2-3,TRBV12-3/TRBV12-4,NA,15,CASTNSHAGTDTQYF,TGTGCCAGCACAAATAGTCATGCGGGCACAGATACGCAGTATTTT
few,TRBJ1-2,TRBV19,NA,17,CASRGAQVGRSNYGYTF,TGTGCCAGTAGGGGGGCTCAAGTGGGCCGCTCTAACTATGGCTACACCTTC
NA,TRBJ2-1,TRBV9,NA,14,CASSVDSSYNEQFF,TGTGCCAGCAGCGTCGACAGCTCCTACAATGAGCAGTTCTTC
few,TRBJ2-3,TRBV11-2,NA,11,CASSLAPGPNF,TGTGCCAGCAGCTTAGCCCCGGGACCTAATTTT
few,TRBJ2-1,TRBV9,TRBD2,15,CASSVSGGTYNEQFF,TGTGCCAGCAGCGTTAGCGGGGGAACTTACAATGAGCAGTTCTTC
NA,TRBJ2-2,TRBV7-6,NA,16,CASSLGAGAHTGELFF,TGTGCCAGCAGCTTAGGAGCAGGGGCGCACACCGGGGAGCTGTTTTTT
many,TRBJ2-7,TRBV20-1,NA,14,CSARQLGTPYEQYF,TGCAGTGCTCGCCAACTAGGAACCCCCTACGAGCAGTACTTC
few,TRBJ2-5,TRBV10-3,TRBD1,14,CAISEGDSLETQYF,TGTGCCATCAGTGAAGGGGACAGTCTAGAGACCCAGTACTTC
NA,TRBJ1-5,TRBV29-1,NA,14,CSVNTGNSNQPQHF,TGCAGCGTCAACACTGGGAATAGCAATCAGCCCCAGCATTTT
NA,TRBJ2-3,TRBV5-4,NA,13,CASSADRTDTQYF,TGTGCCAGCAGCGCGGACAGAACAGATACGCAGTATTTT
NA,TRBJ2-2,TRBV4-1,TRBD1,16,CASSRGTGMGTGELFF,TGCGCCAGCAGCCGAGGGACAGGGATGGGCACCGGGGAGCTGTTTTTT
NA,TRBJ1-5,TRBV5-6,NA,14,CASSGGDSNQPQHF,TGTGCCAGCAGCGGGGGAGATAGCAATCAGCCCCAGCATTTT
NA,TRBJ1-2,TRBV20-1,TRBD1,16,CSAVLSAGGSPYGYTF,TGCAGTGCCGTTCTCTCTGCAGGGGGCAGCCCCTATGGCTACACCTTC
few,TRBJ1-2,TRBV5-1,NA,14,CASSPGRSGYGYTF,TGCGCCAGCAGTCCAGGGAGATCAGGCTATGGCTACACCTTC
few,TRBJ2-7,TRBV4-2,NA,16,CASSQDPALSLYEQYF,TGTGCCAGCAGCCAAGATCCAGCACTTTCTCTCTACGAGCAGTACTTC
many,TRBJ2-5,TRBV6-5,TRBD1,14,CASRDRGWLETQYF,TGTGCCAGCCGGGACAGGGGGTGGTTGGAGACCCAGTACTTC
many,TRBJ2-1,TRBV20-1,NA,12,CSARNHPSEQFF,TGCAGTGCTAGGAACCACCCCTCGGAGCAGTTCTTC